This is a list of T cell receptor beta chains from one sample in a study of shared clonotypes between healthy human individuals. Assay: immunoSEQ multiplex PCR; the TCRdb copy retains only in-frame clones and omits some. This table has under 1,100,000 clones, about 75% appearing once. Sequenced sample: memory CD4+ T cells sorted from blood. All receptors derive from a man in his late teens or twenties in good health. CDR3s include the opening cysteine and the closing phenylalanine or tryptophan. The D gene is left open where the match is weak. Some rows have no size entry. The others give once, few or many, or a class for an expanded clone.

CDR3aa	CDR3nt	d_gene	j_gene	v_gene	abundance
CASSPQGGQETQYF	TGCGCCAGCAGTCCACAGGGAGGCCAAGAGACCCAGTACTTC	.	TRBJ2-5	TRBV10-2	.
CASSLGGGNTETQYF	TGCGCCAGCAGCTTGGGGGGAGGTAACACGGAGACCCAGTACTTC	.	TRBJ2-5	TRBV5-1	once
CASSGGGNSPLHF	TGTGCCAGCAGTGGGGGGGGGAACTCACCCCTCCACTTT	.	TRBJ1-6	TRBV2	.
CASSQDKILAGDEQFF	TGCGCCAGCAGCCAAGATAAGATACTAGCGGGCGATGAGCAGTTCTTC	TRBD2	TRBJ2-1	TRBV4-1	.
CASSLQWGVNYGYTF	TGTGCCAGCAGTCTCCAATGGGGGGTTAACTATGGCTACACCTTC	.	TRBJ1-2	TRBV2	.
CASSSQRGDPNEQFF	TGTGCCAGCTCGTCCCAGCGGGGGGACCCCAATGAGCAGTTCTTC	TRBD2	TRBJ2-1	TRBV18	few
CASSVGGVSFEQYF	TGTGCCAGCAGCGTTGGCGGTGTCTCTTTCGAGCAGTACTTC	.	TRBJ2-7	TRBV9	.
CASSQDVTGGAIYNEQFF	TGCGCCAGCAGCCAAGATGTCACTGGGGGAGCCATTTACAATGAGCAGTTCTTC	.	TRBJ2-1	TRBV4-3	.
CASSEVRTGTSPLHF	TGTGCCAGCAGTGAAGTTAGGACAGGGACTTCACCCCTCCACTTT	TRBD1	TRBJ1-6	TRBV6-1	.
CASAAQPTSDTEAFF	TGCGCCAGCGCGGCCCAACCCACGAGCGACACTGAAGCTTTCTTT	.	TRBJ1-1	TRBV5-1	once
CASTRQSAITDTQYF	TGCGCCAGCACCCGCCAGTCCGCAATAACAGATACGCAGTATTTT	.	TRBJ2-3	TRBV5-1	once
CAPRSGVRNTEAFF	TGCGCTCCCAGGTCGGGAGTTCGGAACACTGAAGCTTTCTTT	.	TRBJ1-1	TRBV10-1	.
CASSSQGYPTDTQYF	TGCGCCAGCAGCTCGCAGGGATATCCCACAGATACGCAGTATTTT	.	TRBJ2-3	TRBV5-1	.
CASTTPKGAAYEQYF	TGTGCCAGCACCACCCCTAAGGGTGCAGCCTACGAGCAGTACTTC	.	TRBJ2-7	TRBV7-9	.
CASGFPRGRGYEQYF	TGTGCTAGTGGTTTCCCGCGGGGGAGGGGGTACGAGCAGTACTTC	.	TRBJ2-7	TRBV12-5	once
CASSLGAVNQPQHF	TGCGCCAGCAGCTTGGGGGCGGTCAATCAGCCCCAGCATTTT	.	TRBJ1-5	TRBV5-1	.
CASSSGGGYGYTF	TGTGCCAGCAGCTCGGGTGGGGGTTATGGCTACACCTTC	.	TRBJ1-2	TRBV11-2	.
CASSKGTSGGFSADTQYF	TGTGCCAGCAGCAAGGGCACTAGCGGGGGGTTTTCGGCAGATACGCAGTATTTT	.	TRBJ2-3	TRBV21-1	.
CASSQNRENTGELFF	TGTGCCAGCAGTCAAAACAGGGAGAACACCGGGGAGCTGTTTTTT	.	TRBJ2-2	TRBV6-5	.
CASSTPTGVGETQYF	TGTGCCAGTAGTACCCCGACAGGGGTTGGGGAGACCCAGTACTTC	TRBD1	TRBJ2-5	TRBV19	.
CATTDTNYGYTF	TGTGCCACCACGGACACCAACTATGGCTACACCTTC	.	TRBJ1-2	TRBV28	.
CASSPGTEYTEAFF	TGCGCCAGCAGCCCCGGGACAGAGTACACTGAAGCTTTCTTT	TRBD1	TRBJ1-1	TRBV5-1	many
CASSPRGVTYEQYF	TGTGCCAGCAGCCCCAGGGGGGTCACCTACGAGCAGTACTTC	.	TRBJ2-7	TRBV5-8	.
CASRGAGEETQYF	TGTGCCAGCAGAGGGGCAGGGGAAGAGACCCAGTACTTC	.	TRBJ2-5	TRBV6-5	.
CASSLGTGFGGELFF	TGTGCCAGCAGCTTAGGGACAGGGTTCGGCGGGGAGCTGTTTTTT	TRBD1	TRBJ2-2	TRBV7-2	.
CASSAGDRGAFQPQHF	TGTGCCAGCAGTGCGGGAGACAGGGGCGCGTTTCAGCCCCAGCATTTT	TRBD1	TRBJ1-5	TRBV6-1	.
CAWRGGLASFYEQYF	TGTGCCTGGAGGGGGGGACTCGCTAGTTTCTACGAGCAGTACTTC	.	TRBJ2-7	TRBV30	once
CSASLLAEQFF	TGCAGTGCTAGTTTGTTAGCTGAGCAGTTCTTC	.	TRBJ2-1	TRBV20-1	.
CASSSGTLTEKLFF	TGTGCCAGCAGTTCCGGGACCCTAACCGAAAAACTGTTTTTT	.	TRBJ1-4	TRBV6-6	.
CASSLGPAAQGSGANVLTF	TGTGCCAGCAGCTTGGGTCCGGCAGCCCAGGGCTCTGGGGCCAACGTCCTGACTTTC	.	TRBJ2-6	TRBV5-4	.
CASSRDSQETQYF	TGTGCCAGCAGCCGGGACTCCCAAGAGACCCAGTACTTC	.	TRBJ2-5	TRBV11-1	.
CASSVYGGGTDTQYF	TGTGCCAGCAGCGTATATGGCGGGGGCACAGATACGCAGTATTTT	.	TRBJ2-3	TRBV5-6	.
CASSPGARAQETQYF	TGTGCCAGCTCACCTGGGGCGCGGGCCCAAGAGACCCAGTACTTC	.	TRBJ2-5	TRBV18	.
CSAENNEQFF	TGCAGTGCGGAAAATAATGAGCAGTTCTTC	.	TRBJ2-1	TRBV20-1	.
CASSLAAAYQETQYF	TGTGCCAGCAGCTTGGCTGCAGCGTACCAAGAGACCCAGTACTTC	.	TRBJ2-5	TRBV5-4	.
CASSPYITGLTSTDTQYF	TGTGCCAGCTCACCATATATTACGGGGTTGACTAGCACAGATACGCAGTATTTT	.	TRBJ2-3	TRBV18	.
CASSFGELTIYF	TGTGCCAGCAGCTTCGGAGAACTAACCATATATTTT	.	TRBJ1-3	TRBV7-9	.
CASNNRGASTDTQYF	TGTGCCAGTAACAACAGGGGGGCCAGCACAGATACGCAGTATTTT	TRBD1	TRBJ2-3	TRBV19	.
CASSLTNYTQPSNQPQHF	TGTGCCAGCAGCTTAACAAATTATACCCAACCGAGCAATCAGCCCCAGCATTTT	.	TRBJ1-5	TRBV7-2	.
CASSHRTGGRGYTF	TGTGCCAGCAGCCACAGGACAGGGGGCAGGGGCTACACCTTC	TRBD1	TRBJ1-2	TRBV14	once
CASSQEGNTEAFF	TGTGCCAGCAGCCAAGAGGGGAACACTGAAGCTTTCTTT	.	TRBJ1-1	TRBV14	.
CASSQDLERTVSPLRYF	TGCGCCAGCAGCCAAGATCTCGAAAGGACAGTTTCACCCTTGAGGTACTTC	.	TRBJ2-7	TRBV4-1	.
CASTLLQGPYNEQFF	TGTGCCAGCACCTTGCTACAGGGTCCCTACAATGAGCAGTTCTTC	.	TRBJ2-1	TRBV7-2	.
CASSLDPHGTGGSGETQYF	TGCGCCAGCAGCTTGGATCCCCACGGGACAGGGGGCTCAGGGGAGACCCAGTACTTC	TRBD1	TRBJ2-5	TRBV5-1	.
CASSPEAAPSYEQYF	TGTGCTAGCAGCCCAGAGGCAGCTCCATCCTACGAGCAGTACTTC	.	TRBJ2-7	TRBV7-7	.
CASSRQGSHEQYF	TGTGCCAGCAGCAGACAGGGTAGCCACGAGCAGTACTTC	TRBD1	TRBJ2-7	TRBV7-6	.
CSAGDRQGYGYTF	TGCAGCGCCGGAGATAGACAGGGCTATGGCTACACCTTC	TRBD1	TRBJ1-2	TRBV29-1	.
CARSFFGEAGKGDYGYTF	TGTGCCAGAAGCTTCTTTGGGGAGGCAGGGAAAGGGGACTATGGCTACACCTTC	.	TRBJ1-2	TRBV5-3	.
CASSLSGFSRFF	TGTGCCAGCAGCTTATCTGGTTTTTCGCGATTCTTC	.	TRBJ2-1	TRBV7-2	.
CAISESGQGAREAFF	TGTGCCATCAGTGAGTCGGGACAGGGGGCGCGGGAAGCTTTCTTT	TRBD1	TRBJ1-1	TRBV10-3	few
CASSRKSGTEAFF	TGTGCCAGCAGCAGGAAATCAGGGACTGAAGCTTTCTTT	.	TRBJ1-1	TRBV11-2	.
CASNGGFNQPQHF	TGTGCCAGCAACGGGGGCTTCAATCAGCCCCAGCATTTT	.	TRBJ1-5	TRBV6-1	.
CASRRDSNQPQHF	TGTGCCAGCAGGAGGGACAGTAATCAGCCCCAGCATTTT	TRBD1	TRBJ1-5	TRBV2	few
CASAGAAGPFDEQYF	TGTGCCAGCGCCGGGGCAGCGGGTCCCTTCGACGAGCAGTACTTC	.	TRBJ2-7	TRBV5-5	.
CASSLGVEETQYF	TGCGCCAGCAGCTTGGGAGTCGAGGAGACCCAGTACTTC	.	TRBJ2-5	TRBV5-1	.